This T cell receptor (beta chain) was observed in a study of Ad26.COV2.S vaccination and SARS-CoV-2 variants (dated by TCRdb to the early 2020s). Broadly, across the study: Donors in the vaccine arm were drawn from COV1001, a phase I-IIa trial of Ad26.COV2.S in healthy adults that was multicentre, randomized, double-blind and placebo-controlled. Participants in the trial were split at random into five groups of five each, receiving low-dose or high-dose Ad26.COV2.S once or twice, or else placebo on both occasions. TCRbeta repertoire sequencing served as the tool for gauging how specific and how broad the SARS-CoV-2-reactive T cell receptors were following Ad26.COV2.S vaccination. Investigators did not know the trial group allocation while performing experiments and assessing outcomes. Dosing of Ad26.COV2.S was intramuscular, at either 5x10^10 or 1x10^11 viral particles, delivered as one shot or as two shots spaced 56 days apart. The TCR-sequenced set comprised around 30 samples: around 20 Ad26.COV2.S vaccine recipients, 5 placebo recipients and 8 SARS-CoV-2 convalescent individuals.

The sample's treatment or condition label, in plain terms: about 20 received Ad26.COV2.S at low or high dose, single or two shots; 5 received placebo; per-sample allocation not given. For vaccine and placebo recipients, repertoires were sequenced using samples collected on day 63 after the first injection. Cohort 1b enrolled about two dozen adults aged 18-55 years at a single site in Boston, USA, between 29 July and 7 August 2020. As a vaccine, Ad26.COV2.S was a replication-incompetent adenovirus type 26 vector that expressed a prefusion-stabilized SARS-CoV-2 spike protein derived from the original Wuhan strain. Spanning cysteine to phenylalanine, the CDR3 consists of 16 amino acids. The retained sequence is limited to the CDR3, 48 bases, with the frame set at the first base. The germline V gene (reference sequence) yields SGHNT for CDR1 and YYREEE for CDR2. Clipping removes 2 bases from V and 8 bases from J, with 5 as the unmatched junction base count.

The immunoSEQ Assay was the method used to sequence TCRbeta CDR3 regions. After extraction, genomic DNA underwent amplification by bias-controlled multiplex PCR, followed by high-throughput sequencing. For the original study's pipeline: To quantify the absolute abundance of every unique TCRbeta CDR3 region, sequences were collapsed and filtered. T cell fraction was estimated by normalizing TCRbeta template counts to usable DNA, which was measured by amplifying reference genes present in all nucleated cells. Repertoire TCRs were annotated as SARS-CoV-2-specific when V gene, CDR3 amino acid sequence and J gene were exactly matched to a known reactive TCR set. The reference SARS-CoV-2 TCR set was derived from MIRA and filtered for enrichment in COVID-19-positive ImmuneCODE repertoires, a step that removed public or cross-reactive TCRs. Based on the MIRA antigens, annotated TCRs were further analysed at the level of specific ORF or position within ORF. Breadth was defined as the number of annotated unique rearrangements divided by the total number of unique productive rearrangements, and depth was defined as the summed frequency of the annotated unique rearrangements. Two-sided Wilcoxon rank-sum tests were used to compare TCR breadth between groups. The table comes from immuneACCESS by way of TCRdb, which keeps in-frame sequences with V and J called. Part of the clones is missing from these tables; in studies checked, under half for an unresolved V gene and the rest for unknown reasons. V and J calls and clone size follow that table, whereas D and trimming were derived from the DNA. The sample includes 440,000 or so clones, with approximately 90% observed a single time. Around 1.7% of the sample is held by the ten biggest clonotypes.

On the study overall, not on this receptor specifically: After vaccination, spike-specific CD8+ and CD4+ T cell responses were reported to show substantial breadth. Vaccine and placebo recipients had similar non-spike TCR breadth, a finding consistent with the vaccine containing only spike. It was noted by the authors that total T cell responses may have been underestimated by the TCR breadth and depth analyses. The study lacked the statistical power to compare responses across vaccine doses or regimens. Ad26.COV2.S recipients had higher spike-specific TCR breadth than placebo recipients (P = 0.0014).

Turning to this clone: Its antigen has not been determined. The sample holds no much larger clone one base away, and base qualities are not on file.

Sample: peripheral blood, taken in a trial of Ad26.COV2.S vaccine versus placebo. The sequence was obtained from a person between 18 and 65 years old who received the Ad26.COV2.S COVID-19 vaccine or a placebo. The rearrangement joined TRBV5-4 to TRBJ2-1, and TRBD2 aligns with 15 junction nucleotides. The CDR3 has the sequence CASSLEGLAGGHEQFF. The sequence in DNA is TGTGCCAGCAGCTTAGAAGGACTAGCGGGGGGGCATGAGCAGTTCTTC.